This T cell receptor beta chain was obtained from a study of neurological immune-mediated disorders (dated by TCRdb to between 2018 and 2021). Study-wide context: Among the approximately 35 multiple sclerosis patients, some 31 had relapsing-remitting MS and 3 had secondary progressive MS. The study compared peripheral blood TCR-beta repertoires of HTLV-I-associated myelopathy (HAM/TSP) patients, multiple sclerosis patients and healthy controls using UMI-based sequencing. The approximately 110 TCR-beta libraries included longitudinal samples, technical triplicates and paired sorted CD4+ and CD8+ T-cell subsets alongside PBMC samples. The cohort included approximately 68 subjects: roughly 15 with HAM/TSP, about 34 with multiple sclerosis, and around 20 healthy controls. Study-wide conclusions, independent of this receptor: TCR clonal expansion was highest in HAM/TSP patients and lowest in MS patients, with MS patients falling below even healthy controls. Expanded clones from different subjects shared no identical CDR3 amino acid sequences, which suggests that TCR-beta repertoires were private in all groups. In a phylogenetic analysis, the repertoires of 18 out of 34 MS patients fell into a single cluster of related CDR3 sequences, pointing to a possible signature at the repertoire level. The MS cluster showed no association with clinical or MRI features, and the authors stated that larger cohorts are needed.

cDNA was synthesized by template-switch 5'RACE using a primer carrying a 10-nucleotide random unique molecular identifier by which each TCR transcript was tagged. Every sequencing run yielded over 180 million TCR-beta sequences covering 15-18 subjects. Total RNA was extracted with the RNeasy kit. The KAPA Real-time Library Amplification kit was used to amplify TCR-beta VDJ regions with primers for the TCR constant region and the 5'RACE anchor. Sample indexes and Illumina adaptors were added in a first PCR, and a second PCR then increased library yield. After purification with Ampure beads, the TCR product of roughly 650 bp was size-selected on a 2% E-gel SizeSelection system. Library quality was checked on a Bioanalyzer, concentration was measured with Qubit, and libraries were quantified with the Kapa Library Quantification kit before pooling. An Illumina HiSeq 2500 sequenced the libraries paired-end 2 x 150 bp. To increase sequence diversity, about 23-30% phiX was spiked into each library pool. The authors processed their data as follows. The quality-filtered reads were processed with the UMI-based MiGEC pipeline, whose error correction step removed more than 80% of the raw TCR sequences. IMGT germline references were used for alignment of VDJ genes, and clonotypes were defined by a unique CDR3 amino acid sequence together with V-J genes. Clonal expansion, Shannon diversity and CDR3 relatedness (CalcPairwiseDistances, ClusterSamples) were evaluated with VDJtools, and phylogenetic trees were built with CLCbio workbench. Clones with at least 8 unique UMIs were defined as expanded, with this threshold being based on coefficient-of-variation modelling across technical triplicates. Using fastp trimming at Q25 and MiXCR clonotype assembly, TCRdb reanalyzed the public sequencing data and kept in-frame beta chains. Each CDR3 protein gets just one entry, which takes the most common genes and DNA from the rows behind it. The V and J calls come from TCRdb's annotation, not from the publication. This sample holds approximately 60,000 distinct CDR3 sequences; roughly 3.3% were observed only once. Clones ranked in the top ten supply 3.1% of the sample.

According to the germline V gene, CDR1 reads SGDLS and CDR2 reads YYNGEE. Including the terminal cysteine and phenylalanine, the CDR3 comprises 14 residues. Only the CDR3 DNA stays, 42 bases, in frame from base 1. Trimming at the junction amounts to 5 bases on V and 2 bases on J, and the germline ends lie 11 bases apart. Libraries from unsorted PBMCs were made from 2 million PBMCs kept in RNAlater at -80 degrees C until RNA extraction. Multiple sclerosis patients were enrolled in a US clinical protocol evaluating disease progression by magnetic resonance imaging. Peripheral blood was subjected to Ficoll-Hypaque density gradient centrifugation to isolate PBMCs, which were then cryopreserved in liquid nitrogen. This clonotype was observed many times. It lacks a known antigen. Base-call qualities are not available, and no considerably larger clone is one nucleotide away.

The specimen was PBMCs. The chain is assembled from TRBV9 and TRBJ1-5; a tentative D match to TRBD1 spans 6 bases. This receptor was taken from a woman aged 25 to 39 with multiple sclerosis. Here is the DNA: TGTGCCAGCAGTGCGGACAGTGGCAATCAGCCCCAGCATTTT. Translated, it reads CASSADSGNQPQHF.